This TCR beta chain was observed in a study of T cell repertoires in cytomegalovirus infection. Whole-study context: Public signatures in TCR beta pointed to CMV infection and matching HLA type.

The CDR3 runs 16 residues. V was trimmed by 8 bases and J by 4 bases, leaving 26 bases between them. Germline loops: CDR1 SQVTM, CDR2 ANQGSEA. This clonotype showed up just once. MiXCR, run by TCRdb on the reads, gives a single entry per CDR3 protein. The sample has approximately 750,000 distinct CDR3 sequences, 35% seen once. The source of this sequence is a human donor in good health (CMV status not recorded). Some clones in this sample may be carry-over from other donors' samples. Sample: PBMCs. The rearrangement uses TRBV29-1 and TRBJ2-5; possibly TRBD1 for D (6 bases). CDR3 sequence (DNA): TGCAGCTCACACAGGGTGACTATCGGTCGGGTAGAGACCCAGTACTTC. It is translated as CSSHRVTIGRVETQYF.